This entry lists 32 T cell receptor beta chains sequenced from one sample in a study of OX40 agonist ivuxolimab in advanced cancers. Profiling relied on immunoSEQ multiplex PCR, and the TCRdb table lists in-frame clones only, not all of them. The table includes about 22,000 clones, about nine tenths detected once. The sample here was CD4+ or CD8+ T cells sorted from blood, taken in a trial of the OX40 agonist ivuxolimab. These receptors were taken from an adult with an advanced solid tumor such as melanoma, head and neck, liver or kidney cancer.

This chain uses TRBV6-4 with TRBJ2-1; TRBD2 matches at 11 bases. This CDR3 spans 16 amino acids. V shed 3 bases, J shed 4 bases, and the junction held 5 bases outside the gene matches. Germline CDR1 is MRHNA and CDR2 is SNTAGT. Here the CDR3 DNA reads TGTGCCAGCAGTGAGTCCGGGACTAGCGGATACAATGAGCAGTTCTTC. It encodes CASSESGTSGYNEQFF.

This chain connects TRBV6-5 to TRBJ2-5; the D gene could be TRBD1 or TRBD2 (5 bases each). CDR1 is MNHEY and CDR2 is SVGAGI in the germline V gene. Trimming took off 4 bases at V and 2 bases at J, with 8 bases between the two ends. The CDR3 sequence is 13 residues long. The CDR3 loop reads CASSWDRQETQYF. CDR3 sequence (DNA): TGTGCCAGCAGTTGGGACCGTCAAGAGACCCAGTACTTC.

The chain recombines TRBV27 with TRBJ1-2, with 10 positions matching TRBD1. Germline CDR1 is MNHEY and CDR2 is SMNVEV (reference sequence). The trim removed 2 bases at V and 4 bases at J, leaving 10 bases unmatched. The CDR3 sequence is 17 residues long. CDR3 nucleotides: TGTGCCAGCAGTTTAAATAGCCGGACAGGGGGAGTCTATGGCTACACCTTC. Protein sequence: CASSLNSRTGGVYGYTF.

The rearrangement uses TRBV6-5 and TRBJ1-5; no firm D call. This CDR3 region has 13 residues. The ends were cut back, 4 bases at V and 4 bases at J, with 8 bases in the middle. Germline V gene sequence: CDR1 MNHEY, CDR2 SVGAGI. The CDR3 DNA follows: TGTGCCAGCAGTTCGGACCTAAATCAGCCCCAGCATTTT. Translation gives CASSSDLNQPQHF.

This chain connects TRBV5-1 to TRBJ2-7; tentative D call: TRBD1 (6 bases). V shed 5 bases and J shed 5 bases, with 14 bases lying between them. CDR1 is SGHRS, CDR2 YFSETQ, per germline. CDR3 length equals 13 residues. The chain's CDR3 is CASSRTGSNEQYF. DNA for the CDR3: TGCGCCAGCAGTCGTACAGGGTCGAACGAGCAGTACTTC. Using reference TRBV5-1 and TRBJ2-7 for the parts outside the CDR3, the full variable domain is KAGVTQTPRYLIKTRGQQVTLSCSPISGHRSVSWYQQTPGQGLQFLFEYFSETQRNKGNFPGRFSGRQFSNSRSEMNVSTLELGDSALYLCASSRTGSNEQYFGPGTRLTVT.

The genes are TRBV6-5 and TRBJ1-4, with unresolved D. CDR3 length: 15 amino acids. The germline gives CDR1 MNHEY, CDR2 SVGAGI. V was trimmed by 4 bases and J by 1 base, leaving 10 bases between them. The CDR3 region is CASSFPKRTNEKLFF. The CDR3 coding sequence is TGTGCCAGCAGTTTCCCTAAGAGAACTAATGAAAAACTGTTTTTT.

The V gene is TRBV5-7, the J gene TRBJ2-7; the match to TRBD1 covers 7 bases. TRBV5-7 counts as an open reading frame of uncertain function. This CDR3 comprises 14 residues. J was trimmed by 1 base and V by 4 bases; bases with no gene match: 5. CDR3 amino acids: CASSPAGGSYEQYF. In DNA form, the CDR3 reads TGTGCCAGCAGCCCTGCAGGGGGATCCTACGAGCAGTACTTC.

V is TRBV6-6 and J is TRBJ2-7; 7 positions agree with TRBD2. The J segment lost 7 bases and the V segment lost 6 bases, leaving 12 bases of the junction unmatched. The CDR3 spans 14 residues. In germline, CDR1 is MNHNY, CDR2 SVGAGI (reference sequence). The CDR3 sequence is CASRWGGSRREQYF. The DNA for the CDR3 is TGTGCCAGCAGATGGGGAGGGAGCCGTCGGGAGCAGTACTTC.

The chain links TRBV2 to TRBJ2-7; no clear D. This CDR3 is 11 amino acids long. Germline V gives CDR1 SNHLY, CDR2 FYNNEI. The V and J ends lost 4 bases and 3 bases respectively, with 4 bases between them. DNA of the CDR3: TGTGCCAGCAGTGCTAACTACGAGCAGTACTTC. It yields the protein CASSANYEQYF.

The genes are TRBV10-2 and TRBJ2-1; 9 positions match TRBD1. The CDR3 sequence is 16 residues long. The junction had 8 bases not matched to a gene; V was cut back by 3 bases and J by 5 bases. Germline lookup yields CDR1 WSHSY and CDR2 SAAADI. The CDR3 loop reads CASSEGTGMPDNEQFF. The CDR3 DNA reads TGCGCCAGCAGTGAAGGGACAGGGATGCCCGACAATGAGCAGTTCTTC.

The rearrangement joins TRBV27 to TRBJ1-1; 7 bases align to TRBD1. The ends lost 3 bases at V and 3 bases at J; junction bases unmatched: 1. CDR1 MNHEY and CDR2 SMNVEV come from the germline V gene (reference sequence). CDR3 size: 13 residues. CDR3 DNA sequence: TGTGCCAGCAGTTTCGGACAGGACACTGAAGCTTTCTTT. This codes for CASSFGQDTEAFF.

This chain connects TRBV28 to TRBJ1-5; D is unresolved. The CDR3 loop spans 14 amino acids. Germline CDR1 and CDR2: MDHEN and SYDVKM. V dropped 4 bases and J dropped 3 bases, with 10 bases sitting between them. The CDR3 coding sequence is TGTGCCAGCAGTTCAGAGGTAGACAATCAGCCCCAGCATTTT. The encoded protein is CASSSEVDNQPQHF.

The chain couples TRBV6-5 to TRBJ2-7; perhaps TRBD2 as D (5 bases). Germline CDR1 reads MNHEY; CDR2 reads SVGAGI. There are 13 residues in the CDR3. Trimming pared 6 bases from V and 1 base from J, leaving 10 bases between. The CDR3 sequence is CASSPDYSYEQYF. Here the CDR3 DNA reads TGTGCCAGCAGCCCTGACTATTCCTACGAGCAGTACTTC.

The gene calls are TRBV6-6 and TRBJ1-2; TRBD1 aligns across 7 bases. CDR3 length: 14 residues. The germline gives CDR1 MNHNY, CDR2 SVGAGI (reference sequence). With V trimmed by 2 bases and J by 3 bases, 3 bases remained unmatched. CDR3: CASSYPDRDYGYTF. The CDR3 DNA reads TGTGCCAGCAGTTACCCCGACAGGGACTATGGCTACACCTTC.

A few counts support this clone. The chain has TRBV4-3 and TRBJ2-1; D not resolved. V was trimmed by 1 base and J by 5 bases, leaving 3 bases between them. There are 12 residues in the CDR3. Germline CDR1 LGHNA, CDR2 YSLEER. The CDR3 DNA reads as TGCGCCAGCAGCCAAGTACACAATGAGCAGTTCTTC. Protein: CASSQVHNEQFF.

J is TRBJ2-5 and V is TRBV5-1; 12 positions agree with TRBD1. The J call may not be correct, given that the DNA end is closer to TRBJ2-7. Germline V gene data show CDR1 as SGHRS and CDR2 as YFSETQ. This CDR3 has 15 residues. CDR3 region: CASSLLGQGADEQYF. The CDR3 nucleotides are TGCGCCAGCAGCTTATTGGGACAGGGGGCCGACGAGCAGTACTTC.

The DNA for the CDR3 is TGTGCCAGCAGCTTAGGGGAGGCCGGGGAGCTGTTTTTT. Translating it yields CASSLGEAGELFF. The genes are TRBV7-6 and TRBJ2-2, with a tentative D call TRBD2 (6 bases). The CDR3 covers 13 residues. V dropped 1 base and J dropped 6 bases, with 6 bases sitting between them. CDR1 is SGHVS, CDR2 FNYEAQ, per germline.

On this clone: At one of its ends the junction is not consistent with the germline gene, which may arise from a read error. The chain carries TRBV5-4 and TRBJ2-7; a possible D gene is TRBD2 (6 bases). The germline V gene has CDR1 SGHNT and CDR2 YYREEE (reference sequence). CDR3 length equals 13 residues. DNA of the CDR3: TGTGCCAGCAGCTTGGCGGGGGACGACCTCTCGGACTTC. Translation: CASSLAGDDLSDF.

The CDR3 DNA is TGCGCCAGCACGGTTACCTTCACACAGGGTGGCTACACCTTC. This encodes CASTVTFTQGGYTF. The chain uses TRBV5-1 and TRBJ1-2; D may be TRBD1 (6 bases). This CDR3 comprises 14 residues. CDR1 is SGHRS and CDR2 is YFSETQ in the germline V gene. V shed 6 bases and J shed 7 bases, with 19 bases lying between them.

V and J are TRBV28 and TRBJ1-2; D is uncertain. The CDR3 consists of 13 residues. Trimming removed 5 bases from V and 7 bases from J, with 14 bases in between. Germline lookup yields CDR1 MDHEN and CDR2 SYDVKM. CDR3 bases: TGTGCCAGCAGTCGCCTTGCCCCGGGTGGCTACACCTTC. The encoded protein is CASSRLAPGGYTF.

The J gene is TRBJ1-1, the V gene TRBV6-6; TRBD1 is a possible D gene (5 bases). Germline lookup yields CDR1 MNHNY and CDR2 SVGAGI (reference sequence). The V end lost 7 bases, the J end lost 4 bases, and 10 bases lay between the germline ends. The CDR3 extends over 12 amino acids. The CDR3 DNA sequence: TGTGCCAGCACCCTAGGGACCACTGAAGCTTTCTTT. Amino acids: CASTLGTTEAFF.

This clone was observed a single time. In DNA, the CDR3 is TGCGCCAGCAGCGGGGGACAGCCCAATCAGCCCCAGCATTTT. It translates to CASSGGQPNQPQHF. The chain uses TRBV5-1 and TRBJ1-5; TRBD1 aligns across 7 bases. CDR3 length: 14 residues. V shed 4 bases, J shed 3 bases, and the junction held 4 bases outside the gene matches. Germline V gene sequence: CDR1 SGHRS, CDR2 YFSETQ. Filled out from reference TRBV5-1 and TRBJ1-5, the complete variable domain reads KAGVTQTPRYLIKTRGQQVTLSCSPISGHRSVSWYQQTPGQGLQFLFEYFSETQRNKGNFPGRFSGRQFSNSRSEMNVSTLELGDSALYLCASSGGQPNQPQHFGDGTRLSIL.

The chain uses TRBV4-3 and TRBJ2-1; 9 bases fit TRBD2. The CDR3 runs to 16 residues. CDR1 is LGHNA and CDR2 is YSLEER in the germline V gene. Trimming removed 2 bases from V and 6 bases from J; junction bases left unmatched: 8. The CDR3 nucleotides are TGCGCCAGCAGCCAAAATACCGGGACTAGCCTCAATGAGCAGTTCTTC. It encodes CASSQNTGTSLNEQFF.

The chain is built from TRBV10-2 and TRBJ2-7, with 8 bases identical to TRBD2. This CDR3 is built from 14 residues. J was trimmed by 0 bases and V by 10 bases; bases with no gene match: 8. Germline CDR1 is WSHSY and CDR2 is SAAADI. The CDR3 nucleotides are TGCGCCACCGGGACTAGTGCTAGCTCCTACGAGCAGTACTTC. Translation: CATGTSASSYEQYF.

CDR3: CASSPGGGEQETQYF. Written as DNA, the CDR3 is TGCGCCAGCAGCCCGGGGGGCGGGGAGCAAGAGACCCAGTACTTC. The V and J genes are TRBV5-1 and TRBJ2-5; a weak D match, TRBD2 (7 bases). Looked up from germline, CDR1 is SGHRS and CDR2 is YFSETQ. The CDR3 contains 15 residues. Deletions cut 4 bases from V and 2 bases from J, with 15 bases between.

The chain has TRBV7-2 and TRBJ2-3, with TRBD1 as a possible D gene (6 bases). V lost 2 bases and J lost 3, with 9 bases in between. This CDR3 has 14 residues. Per the germline V gene, CDR1 is SGHTA and CDR2 is FQGNSA. The CDR3 loop is CASSLNGQTDTQYF. As DNA, the CDR3 is TGTGCCAGCAGCTTAAATGGACAGACAGATACGCAGTATTTT.

The chain recombines TRBV21-1 with TRBJ2-1; TRBD1 is the table's D call, not checked against the DNA. TRBV21-1 is marked as a pseudogene. CDR3 size: 16 residues. CDR3 sequence (DNA): TGTGCCAGCAGCAAAGAGGGGACAGTACCAAATAGGGAGCAGTTCTTC. As protein: CASSKEGTVPNREQFF.

This chain joins TRBV9 and TRBJ2-2; tentatively, D is TRBD2 (5 bases). The CDR3 is 14 amino acids. The V and J ends lost 4 bases and 6 bases respectively, with 13 bases between them. CDR1 is SGDLS and CDR2 is YYNGEE in the germline V gene. DNA for the CDR3: TGTGCCAGCAGCCCCTGGGGAGAGCCCGGGGAGCTGTTTTTT. Its protein product is CASSPWGEPGELFF.

The gene calls are TRBV7-9 and TRBJ2-6; D is undetermined. Trimming took off 3 bases at V and 4 bases at J, with 10 bases between the two ends. The V gene's germline CDR1 is SEHNR and CDR2 FQNEAQ (reference sequence). CDR3 length: 15 residues. The CDR3 loop reads CASSFFGVGANVLTF. Here the CDR3 DNA reads TGTGCCAGCAGCTTCTTTGGGGTCGGGGCCAACGTCCTGACTTTC.

The rearrangement links TRBV7-2 to TRBJ2-5, with TRBD2 matching over 9 bases. CDR1 and CDR2 (germline): SGHTA, FQGNSA. The V and J ends lost 3 bases and 10 bases, in that order; junction bases with no gene match: 12. The CDR3 runs to 15 residues. The CDR3 reads CASSFMGIAGDGQYF. The DNA of the CDR3 is TGTGCCAGCAGCTTCATGGGGATAGCGGGAGATGGCCAGTACTTC.

The V gene is TRBV28, the J gene TRBJ2-3; TRBD2 aligns across 10 bases. Germline V lookup: CDR1 MDHEN, CDR2 SYDVKM. V was clipped by 5 bases and J by 8 bases; unmatched bases: 10. The CDR3 is made up of 15 amino acids. The CDR3 nucleotides read TGTGCCAGCAGTCCTAGCGGGAGAGACAGGGTTACGCAGTATTTT. It encodes CASSPSGRDRVTQYF.

The chain is built from TRBV6-5 and TRBJ1-2, with D unclear. CDR1 and CDR2 (germline): MNHEY, SVGAGI. This CDR3 spans 14 amino acids. V was cut by 2 bases and J by 4 bases, with 11 bases left in between. The chain's CDR3 is CASSYTGSRYGYTF. DNA of the CDR3: TGTGCCAGCAGTTACACGGGGAGCCGCTATGGCTACACCTTC.